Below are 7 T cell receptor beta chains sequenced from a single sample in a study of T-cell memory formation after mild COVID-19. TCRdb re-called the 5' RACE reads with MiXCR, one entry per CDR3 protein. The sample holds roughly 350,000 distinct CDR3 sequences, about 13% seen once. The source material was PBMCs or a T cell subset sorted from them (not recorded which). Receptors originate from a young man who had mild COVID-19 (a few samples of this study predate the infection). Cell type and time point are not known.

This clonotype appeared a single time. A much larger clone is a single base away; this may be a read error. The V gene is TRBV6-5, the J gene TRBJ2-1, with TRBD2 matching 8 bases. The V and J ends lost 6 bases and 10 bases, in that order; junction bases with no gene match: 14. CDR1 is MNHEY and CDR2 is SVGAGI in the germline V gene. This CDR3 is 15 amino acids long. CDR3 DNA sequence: TGTGCCAGCAGGCCCAGGCGGGGGGCGACGGCGGAGCAGTTCTTC. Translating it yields CASRPRRGATAEQFF.

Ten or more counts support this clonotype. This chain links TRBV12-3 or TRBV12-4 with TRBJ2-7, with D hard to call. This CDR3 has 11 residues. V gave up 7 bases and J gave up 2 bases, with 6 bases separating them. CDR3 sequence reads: CASTGTYEQYF. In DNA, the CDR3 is TGTGCCAGCACAGGTACCTACGAGCAGTACTTC.

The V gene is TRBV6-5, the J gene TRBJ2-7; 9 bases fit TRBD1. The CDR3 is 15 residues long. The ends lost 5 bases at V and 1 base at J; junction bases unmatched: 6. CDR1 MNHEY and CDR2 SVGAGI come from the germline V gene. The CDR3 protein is CASSPKQGASYEQYF. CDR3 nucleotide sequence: TGTGCCAGCAGTCCTAAACAGGGGGCTTCCTACGAGCAGTACTTC.

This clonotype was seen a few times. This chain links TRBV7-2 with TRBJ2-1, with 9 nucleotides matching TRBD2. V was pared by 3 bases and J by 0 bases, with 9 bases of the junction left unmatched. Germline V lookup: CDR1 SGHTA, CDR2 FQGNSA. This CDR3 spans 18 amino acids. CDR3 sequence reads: CASSFLSGGVSSYNEQFF. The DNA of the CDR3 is TGTGCCAGCAGCTTCCTTAGCGGGGGCGTAAGCTCCTACAATGAGCAGTTCTTC.

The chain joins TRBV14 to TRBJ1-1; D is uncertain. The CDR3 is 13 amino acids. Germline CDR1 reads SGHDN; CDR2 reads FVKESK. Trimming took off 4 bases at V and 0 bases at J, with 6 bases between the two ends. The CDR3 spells CASSRLLNTEAFF. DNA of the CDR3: TGTGCCAGCAGCCGCCTACTGAACACTGAAGCTTTCTTT.

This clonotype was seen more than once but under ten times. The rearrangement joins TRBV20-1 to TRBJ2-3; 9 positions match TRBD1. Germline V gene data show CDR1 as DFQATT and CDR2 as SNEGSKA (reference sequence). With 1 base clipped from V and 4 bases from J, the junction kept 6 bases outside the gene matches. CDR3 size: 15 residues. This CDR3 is CSARGWDRVADTQYF. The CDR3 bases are TGCAGTGCTAGAGGGTGGGACAGGGTTGCAGATACGCAGTATTTT.

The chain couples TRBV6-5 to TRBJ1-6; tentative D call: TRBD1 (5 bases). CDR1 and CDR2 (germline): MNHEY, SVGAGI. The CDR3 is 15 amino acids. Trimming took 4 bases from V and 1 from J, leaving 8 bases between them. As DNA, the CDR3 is TGTGCCAGCAGTTTGGGGGAATCCTATAATTCACCCCTCCACTTT. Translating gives CASSLGESYNSPLHF.